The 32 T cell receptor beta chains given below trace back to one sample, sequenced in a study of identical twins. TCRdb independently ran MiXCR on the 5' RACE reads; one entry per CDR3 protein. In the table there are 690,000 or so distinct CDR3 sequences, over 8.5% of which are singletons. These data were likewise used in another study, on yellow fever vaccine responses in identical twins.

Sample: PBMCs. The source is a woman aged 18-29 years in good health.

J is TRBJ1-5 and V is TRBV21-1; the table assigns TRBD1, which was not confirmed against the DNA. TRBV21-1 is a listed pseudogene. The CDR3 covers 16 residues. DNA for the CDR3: TGTGCCCCGCTAATTCCCGGGACAGGGGGCAATCAGCCCCAGCATTTT. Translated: CAPLIPGTGGNQPQHF.

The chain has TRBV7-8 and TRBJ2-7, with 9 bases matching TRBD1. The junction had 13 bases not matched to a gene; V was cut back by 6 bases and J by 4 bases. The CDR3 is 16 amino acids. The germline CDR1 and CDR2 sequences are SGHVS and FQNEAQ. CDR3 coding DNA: TGTGCCAGCAGTCCCAGGGCCGGGACAGGGAGGTACGAGCAGTACTTC. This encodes CASSPRAGTGRYEQYF.

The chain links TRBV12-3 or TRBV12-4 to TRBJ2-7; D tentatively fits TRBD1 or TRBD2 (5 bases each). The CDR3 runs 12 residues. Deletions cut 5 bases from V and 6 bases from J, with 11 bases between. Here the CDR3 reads CASSLGTLEQYF. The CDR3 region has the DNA TGTGCCAGCAGTCTAGGGACCCTCGAGCAGTACTTC.

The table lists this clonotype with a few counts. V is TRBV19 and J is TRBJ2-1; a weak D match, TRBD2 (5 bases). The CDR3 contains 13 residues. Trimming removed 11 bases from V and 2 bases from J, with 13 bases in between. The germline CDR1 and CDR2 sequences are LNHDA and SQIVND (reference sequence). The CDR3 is CASGVSPYNEQFF. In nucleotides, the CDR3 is TGTGCCTCCGGGGTATCCCCCTACAATGAGCAGTTCTTC.

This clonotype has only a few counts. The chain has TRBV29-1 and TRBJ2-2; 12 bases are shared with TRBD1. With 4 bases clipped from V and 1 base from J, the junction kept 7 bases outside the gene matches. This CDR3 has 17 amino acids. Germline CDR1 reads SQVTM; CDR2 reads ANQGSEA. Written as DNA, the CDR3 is TGCAGCGTTGTGGGGACAGGGGGCTCCTTGAACACCGGGGAGCTGTTTTTT. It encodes CSVVGTGGSLNTGELFF.

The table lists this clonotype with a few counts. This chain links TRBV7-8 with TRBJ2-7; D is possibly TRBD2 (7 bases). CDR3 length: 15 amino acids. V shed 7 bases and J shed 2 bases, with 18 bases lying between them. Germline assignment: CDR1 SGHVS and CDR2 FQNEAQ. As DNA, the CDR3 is TGTGCCAGCAACTCCCGACTCGGGGGGCCCTACGAGCAGTACTTC. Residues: CASNSRLGGPYEQYF.

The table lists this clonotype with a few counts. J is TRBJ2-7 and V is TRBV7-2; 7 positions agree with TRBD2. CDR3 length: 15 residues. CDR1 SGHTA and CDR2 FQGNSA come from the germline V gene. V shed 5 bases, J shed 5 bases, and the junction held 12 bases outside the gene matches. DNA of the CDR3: TGTGCCAGCAGCCCCGGCGGCGGGAGAGTTAACGAGCAGTACTTC. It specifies CASSPGGGRVNEQYF.

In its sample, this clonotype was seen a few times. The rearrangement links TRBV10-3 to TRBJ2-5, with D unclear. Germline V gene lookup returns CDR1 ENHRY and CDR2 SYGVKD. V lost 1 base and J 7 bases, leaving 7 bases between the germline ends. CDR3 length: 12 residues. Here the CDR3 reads CAISEFTGTQYF. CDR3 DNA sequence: TGTGCCATCAGTGAGTTCACGGGGACCCAGTACTTC.

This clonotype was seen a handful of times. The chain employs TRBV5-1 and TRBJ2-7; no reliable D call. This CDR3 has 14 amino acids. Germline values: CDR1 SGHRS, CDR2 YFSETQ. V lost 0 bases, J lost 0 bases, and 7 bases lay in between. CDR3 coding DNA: TGCGCCAGCAGCTTGGTTGATTACTCCTACGAGCAGTACTTC. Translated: CASSLVDYSYEQYF. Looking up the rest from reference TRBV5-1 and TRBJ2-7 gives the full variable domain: KAGVTQTPRYLIKTRGQQVTLSCSPISGHRSVSWYQQTPGQGLQFLFEYFSETQRNKGNFPGRFSGRQFSNSRSEMNVSTLELGDSALYLCASSLVDYSYEQYFGPGTRLTVT.

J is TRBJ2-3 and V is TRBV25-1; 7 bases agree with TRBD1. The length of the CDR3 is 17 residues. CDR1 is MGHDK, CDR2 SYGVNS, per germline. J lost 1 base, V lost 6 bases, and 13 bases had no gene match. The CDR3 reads CASRNTARQGGTDTQYF. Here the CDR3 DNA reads TGTGCCAGCAGAAACACGGCGCGACAGGGCGGCACAGATACGCAGTATTTT.

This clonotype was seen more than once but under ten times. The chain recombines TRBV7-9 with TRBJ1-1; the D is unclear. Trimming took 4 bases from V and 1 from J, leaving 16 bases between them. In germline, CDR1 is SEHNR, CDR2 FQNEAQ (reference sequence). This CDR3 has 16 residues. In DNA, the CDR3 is TGTGCCAGCAGCTCCCTGGGCAGAGCTGCGAACACTGAAGCTTTCTTT. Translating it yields CASSSLGRAANTEAFF.

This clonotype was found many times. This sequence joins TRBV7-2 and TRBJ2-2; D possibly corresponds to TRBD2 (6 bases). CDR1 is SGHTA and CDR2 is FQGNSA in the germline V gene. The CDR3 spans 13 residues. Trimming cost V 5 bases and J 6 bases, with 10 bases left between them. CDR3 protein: CASSGGSPGELFF. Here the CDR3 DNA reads TGTGCCAGCAGCGGGGGGTCGCCCGGGGAGCTGTTTTTT. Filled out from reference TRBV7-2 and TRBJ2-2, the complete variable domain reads GAGVSQSPSNKVTEKGKDVELRCDPISGHTALYWYRQSLGQGLEFLIYFQGNSAPDKSGLPSDRFSAERTGGSVSTLTIQRTQQEDSAVYLCASSGGSPGELFFGEGSRLTVL.

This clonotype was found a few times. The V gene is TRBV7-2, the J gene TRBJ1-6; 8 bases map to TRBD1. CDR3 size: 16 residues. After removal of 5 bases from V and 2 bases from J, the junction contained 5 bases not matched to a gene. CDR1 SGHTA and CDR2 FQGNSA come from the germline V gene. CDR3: CASSPRDRTYNSPLHF. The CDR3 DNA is TGTGCCAGCAGCCCCCGGGACAGGACCTATAATTCACCCCTCCACTTT.

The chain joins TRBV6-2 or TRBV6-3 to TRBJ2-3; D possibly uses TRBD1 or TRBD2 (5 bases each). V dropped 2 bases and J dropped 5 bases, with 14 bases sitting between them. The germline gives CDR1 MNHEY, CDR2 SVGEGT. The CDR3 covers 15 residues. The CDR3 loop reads CASSYEGPAGDTQYF. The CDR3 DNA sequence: TGTGCCAGCAGTTACGAGGGGCCGGCTGGAGATACGCAGTATTTT.

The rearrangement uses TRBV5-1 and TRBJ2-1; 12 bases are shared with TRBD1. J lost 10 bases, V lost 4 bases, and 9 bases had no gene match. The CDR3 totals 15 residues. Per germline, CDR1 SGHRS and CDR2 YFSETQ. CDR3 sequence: CASSGDGTGGPEQFF. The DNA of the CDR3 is TGCGCCAGCAGCGGGGATGGGACAGGGGGCCCCGAGCAGTTCTTC.

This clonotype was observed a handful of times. CDR3 protein: CASSVGRTNTEAFF. CDR3 DNA sequence: TGTGCCAGCAGTGTAGGTCGGACTAACACTGAAGCTTTCTTT. This chain connects TRBV2 to TRBJ1-1; D not resolved. V gave up 4 bases and J gave up 2 bases, with 11 bases separating them. This CDR3 comprises 14 residues. The germline gives CDR1 SNHLY, CDR2 FYNNEI.

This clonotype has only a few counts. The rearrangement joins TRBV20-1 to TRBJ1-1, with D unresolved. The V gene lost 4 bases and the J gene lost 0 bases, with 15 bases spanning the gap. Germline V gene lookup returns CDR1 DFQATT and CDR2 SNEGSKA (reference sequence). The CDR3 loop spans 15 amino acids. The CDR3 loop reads CSATGQLLMNTEAFF. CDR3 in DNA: TGCAGTGCTACCGGGCAGCTACTAATGAACACTGAAGCTTTCTTT.

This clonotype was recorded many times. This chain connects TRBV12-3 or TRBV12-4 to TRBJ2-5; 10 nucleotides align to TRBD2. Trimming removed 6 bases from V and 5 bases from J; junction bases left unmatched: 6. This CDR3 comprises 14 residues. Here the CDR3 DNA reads TGTGCCAGCAGATCTAGCGGGAGAGGGGAGACCCAGTACTTC. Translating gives CASRSSGRGETQYF.

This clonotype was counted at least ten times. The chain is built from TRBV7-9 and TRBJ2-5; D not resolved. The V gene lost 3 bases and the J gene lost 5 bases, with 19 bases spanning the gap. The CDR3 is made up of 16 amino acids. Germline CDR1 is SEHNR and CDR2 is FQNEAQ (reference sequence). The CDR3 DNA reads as TGTGCCAGCAGCTTGATTTCTGGTCGCGGATACGAGACCCAGTACTTC. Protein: CASSLISGRGYETQYF. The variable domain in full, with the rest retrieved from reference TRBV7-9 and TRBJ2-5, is DTGVSQNPRHKITKRGQNVTFRCDPISEHNRLYWYRQTLGQGPEFLTYFQNEAQLEKSRLLSDRFSAERPKGSFSTLEIQRTEQGDSAMYLCASSLISGRGYETQYFGPGTRLLVL.

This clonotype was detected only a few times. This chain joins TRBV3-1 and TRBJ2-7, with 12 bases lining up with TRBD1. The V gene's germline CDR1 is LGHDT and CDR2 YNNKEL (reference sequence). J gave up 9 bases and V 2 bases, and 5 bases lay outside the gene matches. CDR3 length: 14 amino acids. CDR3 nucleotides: TGTGCCAGCAGCCAACCGGGACAGGGGGCTGTGCAGTACTTC. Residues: CASSQPGQGAVQYF.

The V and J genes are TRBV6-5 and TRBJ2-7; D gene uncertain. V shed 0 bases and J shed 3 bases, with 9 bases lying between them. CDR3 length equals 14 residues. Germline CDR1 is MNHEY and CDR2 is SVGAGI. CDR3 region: CASSYSPLDYEQYF. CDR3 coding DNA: TGTGCCAGCAGTTACTCCCCGCTAGACTACGAGCAGTACTTC.

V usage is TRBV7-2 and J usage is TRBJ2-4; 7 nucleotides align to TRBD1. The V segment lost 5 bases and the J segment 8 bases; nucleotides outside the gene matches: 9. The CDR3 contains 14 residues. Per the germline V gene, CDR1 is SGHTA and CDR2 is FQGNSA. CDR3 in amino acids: CASSRPQQGYIQYF. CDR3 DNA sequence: TGTGCCAGCAGCCGACCACAACAGGGGTACATTCAGTACTTC.

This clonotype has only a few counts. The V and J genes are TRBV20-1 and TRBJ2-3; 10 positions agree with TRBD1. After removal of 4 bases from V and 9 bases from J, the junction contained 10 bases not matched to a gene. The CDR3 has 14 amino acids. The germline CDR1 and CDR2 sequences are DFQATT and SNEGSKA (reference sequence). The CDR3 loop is CSAIDRGRLFTQYF. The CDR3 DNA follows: TGCAGTGCTATAGACAGGGGGCGTCTATTCACGCAGTATTTT.

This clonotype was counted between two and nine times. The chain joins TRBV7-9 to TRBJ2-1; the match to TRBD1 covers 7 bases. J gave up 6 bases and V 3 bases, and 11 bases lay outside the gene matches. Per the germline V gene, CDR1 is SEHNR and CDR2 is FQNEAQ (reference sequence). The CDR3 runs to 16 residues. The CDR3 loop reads CASSFRGQDAFNEQFF. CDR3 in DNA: TGTGCCAGCAGCTTTAGAGGACAGGATGCATTCAATGAGCAGTTCTTC.

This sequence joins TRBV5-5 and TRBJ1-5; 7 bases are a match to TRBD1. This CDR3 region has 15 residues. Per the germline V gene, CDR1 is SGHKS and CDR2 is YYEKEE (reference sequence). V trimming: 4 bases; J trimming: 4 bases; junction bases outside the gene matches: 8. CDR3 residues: CASSVSTGLNQPQHF. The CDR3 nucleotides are TGTGCCAGCAGCGTCTCGACAGGGTTGAATCAGCCCCAGCATTTT.

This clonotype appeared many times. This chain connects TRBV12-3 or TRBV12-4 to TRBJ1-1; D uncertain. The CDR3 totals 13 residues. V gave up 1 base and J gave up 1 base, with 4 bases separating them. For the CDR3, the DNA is TGTGCCAGCAGTTTAGGCTGGAACACTGAAGCTTTCTTT. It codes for CASSLGWNTEAFF.

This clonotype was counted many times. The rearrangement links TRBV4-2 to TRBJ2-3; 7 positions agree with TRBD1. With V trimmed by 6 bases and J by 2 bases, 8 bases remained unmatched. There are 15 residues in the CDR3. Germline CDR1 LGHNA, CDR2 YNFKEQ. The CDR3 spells CASRTTGEITDTQYF. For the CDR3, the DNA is TGTGCCAGCAGGACTACAGGGGAAATCACAGATACGCAGTATTTT.

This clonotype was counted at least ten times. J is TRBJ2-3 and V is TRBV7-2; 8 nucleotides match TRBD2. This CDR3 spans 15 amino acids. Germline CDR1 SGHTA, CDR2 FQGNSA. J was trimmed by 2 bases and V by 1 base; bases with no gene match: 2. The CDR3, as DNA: TGTGCCAGCAGCTTAGTCGGGGGGGCCACAGATACGCAGTATTTT. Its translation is CASSLVGGATDTQYF.

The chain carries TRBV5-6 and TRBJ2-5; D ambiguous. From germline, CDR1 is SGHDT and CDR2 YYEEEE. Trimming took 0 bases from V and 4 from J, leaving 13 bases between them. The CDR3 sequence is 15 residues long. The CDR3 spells CASSLVGPTLETQYF. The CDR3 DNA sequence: TGTGCCAGCAGCTTGGTTGGTCCGACCCTAGAGACCCAGTACTTC.

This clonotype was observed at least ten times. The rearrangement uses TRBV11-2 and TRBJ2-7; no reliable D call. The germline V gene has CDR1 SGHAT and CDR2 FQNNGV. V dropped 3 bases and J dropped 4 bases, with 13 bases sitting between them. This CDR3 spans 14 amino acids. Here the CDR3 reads CASSFGSKGYEQYF. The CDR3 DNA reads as TGTGCCAGCAGCTTCGGGTCCAAGGGATACGAGCAGTACTTC.

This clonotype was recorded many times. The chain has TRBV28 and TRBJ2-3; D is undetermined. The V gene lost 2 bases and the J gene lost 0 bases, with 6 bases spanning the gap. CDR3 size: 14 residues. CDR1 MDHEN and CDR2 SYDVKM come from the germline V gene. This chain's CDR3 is CASSLAPSTDTQYF. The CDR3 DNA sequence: TGTGCCAGCAGTTTAGCGCCTAGCACAGATACGCAGTATTTT.

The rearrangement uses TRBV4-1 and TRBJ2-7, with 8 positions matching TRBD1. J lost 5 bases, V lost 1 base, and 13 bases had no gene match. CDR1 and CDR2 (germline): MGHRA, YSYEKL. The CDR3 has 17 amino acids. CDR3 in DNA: TGCGCCAGCAGCCAAGTGTACTCCGGGACAGGTATCCACGAGCAGTACTTC. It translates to CASSQVYSGTGIHEQYF.